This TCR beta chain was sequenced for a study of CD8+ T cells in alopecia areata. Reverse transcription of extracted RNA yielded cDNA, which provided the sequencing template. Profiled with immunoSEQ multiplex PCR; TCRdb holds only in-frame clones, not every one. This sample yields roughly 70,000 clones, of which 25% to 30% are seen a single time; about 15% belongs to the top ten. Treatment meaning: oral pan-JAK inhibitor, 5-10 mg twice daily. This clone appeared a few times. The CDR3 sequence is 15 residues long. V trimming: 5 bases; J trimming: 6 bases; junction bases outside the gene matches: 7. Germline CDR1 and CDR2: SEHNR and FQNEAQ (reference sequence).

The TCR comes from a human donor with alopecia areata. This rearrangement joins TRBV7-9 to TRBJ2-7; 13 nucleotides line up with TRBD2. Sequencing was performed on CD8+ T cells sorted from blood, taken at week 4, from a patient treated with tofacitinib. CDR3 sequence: CASSLTSGRAIEQYF. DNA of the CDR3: TGTGCCAGCAGCCTAACTAGCGGGAGGGCCATCGAGCAGTACTTC.